The 20 T cell receptor beta chains below come from one sample, sequenced in a study of identical twins. TCRdb reprocessed the 5' RACE reads with MiXCR, giving one entry per CDR3 protein. The sample carries about 530,000 distinct CDR3 sequences, around 15% recorded once. The data were also submitted as part of a second study, on yellow fever vaccine responses in identical twins.

The specimen was CD4+ T cells sorted from blood. These TCRs come from a woman under 30 in good health.

This clonotype appeared a few times. The chain carries TRBV7-2 and TRBJ1-1; no firm D call. CDR3 length: 14 residues. The V gene lost 5 bases and the J gene lost 5 bases, with 15 bases spanning the gap. Germline CDR1 is SGHTA and CDR2 is FQGNSA. CDR3 sequence reads: CASSPRMGGTEAFF. CDR3 sequence (DNA): TGTGCCAGCAGCCCACGGATGGGAGGGACTGAAGCTTTCTTT.

This clonotype was seen a handful of times. The chain is built from TRBV2 and TRBJ2-2; D might be TRBD1 (5 bases). V lost 6 bases, J lost 0 bases, and 8 bases lay in between. The CDR3 is made up of 14 amino acids. The V gene's germline CDR1 is SNHLY and CDR2 FYNNEI. The CDR3 DNA follows: TGTGCCAGCAGAACAGGATCGAACACCGGGGAGCTGTTTTTT. Translating it yields CASRTGSNTGELFF.

This chain connects TRBV6-2 or TRBV6-3 to TRBJ1-1, with D perhaps matching TRBD1 (6 bases). The CDR3 has 14 amino acids. V shed 4 bases and J shed 1 base, with 10 bases lying between them. The germline CDR1 and CDR2 sequences are MNHEY and SVGEGT. The CDR3 loop is CASSFGQTNTEAFF. In DNA form, the CDR3 reads TGTGCCAGCAGTTTCGGACAGACGAACACTGAAGCTTTCTTT.

The genes are TRBV28 and TRBJ2-5, with 7 bases lining up with TRBD1. Per germline, CDR1 MDHEN and CDR2 SYDVKM. With 6 bases clipped from V and 4 bases from J, the junction kept 5 bases outside the gene matches. The CDR3 runs 13 residues. CDR3 sequence: CASRGQRGETQYF. The DNA for the CDR3 is TGTGCCAGCAGGGGACAGAGAGGAGAGACCCAGTACTTC.

This clonotype was seen at least ten times. This rearrangement joins TRBV29-1 to TRBJ1-4; D perhaps matches TRBD1 (5 bases). Germline V gene lookup returns CDR1 SQVTM and CDR2 ANQGSEA. This CDR3 has 12 amino acids. Between the trimmed V and J ends, which lost 4 bases and 4 bases, there was a span of 7 bases. The CDR3 nucleotides read TGCAGCGTTGGACAGAGTAATGAAAAACTGTTTTTT. It translates to CSVGQSNEKLFF. Full variable domain (outside the CDR3, taken from reference TRBV29-1 and TRBJ1-4): SAVISQKPSRDICQRGTSLTIQCQVDSQVTMMFWYRQQPGQSLTLIATANQGSEATYESGFVIDKFPISRPNLTFSTLTVSNMSPEDSSIYLCSVGQSNEKLFFGSGTQLSVL.

There are a few counts of this clonotype. This sequence joins TRBV3-1 and TRBJ1-6; 7 bases map to TRBD1. CDR3 size: 14 residues. Trimming cost V 5 bases and J 11 bases; bases outside gene matches: 9. Germline V gene data show CDR1 as LGHDT and CDR2 as YNNKEL (reference sequence). This CDR3 is CASSIDRVAAPLHF. The CDR3 nucleotides are TGTGCCAGCAGCATAGACAGGGTTGCCGCACCCCTCCACTTT.

This chain links TRBV2 with TRBJ1-2; D not resolved. The CDR3 sequence is 13 residues long. CDR1 is SNHLY, CDR2 FYNNEI, per germline. The ends were cut back, 3 bases at V and 4 bases at J, with 9 bases in the middle. The CDR3 loop is CASSERTSYGYTF. The CDR3 DNA reads as TGTGCCAGCAGTGAGCGGACGAGCTATGGCTACACCTTC.

The chain combines TRBV6-5 with TRBJ2-4; 9 positions match TRBD1. The V gene end was trimmed by 0 bases and the J gene end by 6 bases; junction bases not matched to a gene: 3. CDR1 and CDR2 (germline): MNHEY, SVGAGI. The CDR3 is 15 residues long. The CDR3: CASSYSGQGRNIQYF. In DNA form, the CDR3 reads TGTGCCAGCAGTTACTCGGGACAGGGCAGAAACATTCAGTACTTC.

This clonotype was found a few times. V and J are TRBV27 and TRBJ2-1; D might be TRBD1 (6 bases). The CDR3 is 15 residues long. V lost 4 bases, J lost 4 bases, and 14 bases lay in between. CDR1 MNHEY and CDR2 SMNVEV come from the germline V gene (reference sequence). CDR3 residues: CASSSGRGTYNEQFF. The CDR3 DNA reads as TGTGCCAGCAGTTCCGGCAGGGGCACATACAATGAGCAGTTCTTC.

There are a few counts of this clonotype. The chain uses TRBV6-2 or TRBV6-3 and TRBJ1-1; D might be TRBD1 (5 bases). The CDR3 contains 14 residues. In germline, CDR1 is MNHEY, CDR2 SVGEGT. V gave up 6 bases and J gave up 4 bases, with 15 bases separating them. CDR3 nucleotide sequence: TGTGCCAGCAGGGGACGTGGCCGGTCCACTGAAGCTTTCTTT. It encodes CASRGRGRSTEAFF.

The V call is TRBV24-1, the J call TRBJ2-7; 10 nucleotides match TRBD1. The CDR3 loop spans 13 amino acids. The germline V gene encodes CDR1 KGHDR and CDR2 SFDVKD. The V and J ends lost 10 bases and 6 bases, in that order; junction bases with no gene match: 8. The CDR3: CATGTGVGFEQYF. The DNA of the CDR3 is TGTGCCACAGGGACAGGGGTCGGCTTCGAGCAGTACTTC.

The table lists this clonotype with many counts. The chain recombines TRBV12-3 or TRBV12-4 with TRBJ1-3; D is undetermined. V lost 4 bases to trimming and J lost 3 bases, with 7 bases between them. CDR3 length: 13 amino acids. The CDR3 coding sequence is TGTGCCAGCAGTTCCGGTCTTGGAAACACCATATATTTT. Its translation is CASSSGLGNTIYF.

The rearrangement joins TRBV20-1 to TRBJ1-6; TRBD1 matches at 9 bases. From germline, CDR1 is DFQATT and CDR2 SNEGSKA (reference sequence). V lost 2 bases to trimming and J lost 9 bases; unmatched junction nucleotides: 5. This CDR3 contains 14 residues. CDR3: CSARRGQGPSPLHF. The CDR3 DNA follows: TGCAGTGCTAGACGGGGACAGGGCCCTTCACCCCTCCACTTT.

The J gene is TRBJ2-5, the V gene TRBV28; D gene uncertain. V was clipped by 5 bases and J by 5 bases, with 6 bases between them. The CDR3 loop spans 11 amino acids. Germline loops: CDR1 MDHEN, CDR2 SYDVKM. CDR3 in DNA: TGTGCCAGCAGTGAGATGGAGACCCAGTACTTC. This translates into CASSEMETQYF.

This clonotype was seen a few times. The chain has TRBV7-8 and TRBJ2-5; 14 positions match TRBD2. From germline, CDR1 is SGHVS and CDR2 FQNEAQ. The V and J ends lost 5 bases and 10 bases, in that order; junction bases with no gene match: 9. The CDR3 sequence is 15 residues long. The CDR3 sequence is CASSLGTSGGRDQYF. The CDR3 DNA follows: TGTGCCAGCAGCCTCGGGACTAGCGGGGGAAGAGACCAGTACTTC.

This clonotype was observed a handful of times. V is TRBV28 and J is TRBJ2-2; D not certain. The V gene's germline CDR1 is MDHEN and CDR2 SYDVKM. V dropped 3 bases and J dropped 3 bases, with 8 bases sitting between them. CDR3 size: 14 residues. CDR3 sequence (DNA): TGTGCCAGCAGTTTCATGGGTGACACCGGGGAGCTGTTTTTT. Protein: CASSFMGDTGELFF.

The rearrangement joins TRBV5-1 to TRBJ2-4; no reliable D call. Germline lookup yields CDR1 SGHRS and CDR2 YFSETQ. The V end was cut by 4 bases, the J end by 0 bases, with 8 bases between. The CDR3 sequence is 14 residues long. For the CDR3, the DNA is TGCGCCAGCAGCAATCCTCTAGCCAAAAACATTCAGTACTTC. This translates into CASSNPLAKNIQYF.

This rearrangement joins TRBV6-5 to TRBJ2-7; D is unclear. This CDR3 is 16 amino acids long. Germline V lookup: CDR1 MNHEY, CDR2 SVGAGI. V lost 0 bases to trimming and J lost 4 bases, with 16 bases between them. CDR3 sequence reads: CASSYSVTGQPYEQYF. The CDR3 DNA reads TGTGCCAGCAGTTACTCAGTCACCGGCCAGCCTTACGAGCAGTACTTC.

The sample holds many counts of this clonotype. The rearrangement uses TRBV5-1 and TRBJ2-1; 9 bases map to TRBD2. CDR3 size: 15 residues. From germline, CDR1 is SGHRS and CDR2 YFSETQ. The J segment lost 7 bases and the V segment lost 0 bases, leaving 5 bases of the junction unmatched. CDR3 DNA sequence: TGCGCCAGCAGCTTGGAGACTAGCGGCTTGAATGAGCAGTTCTTC. Protein product: CASSLETSGLNEQFF.

The chain recombines TRBV12-3 or TRBV12-4 with TRBJ2-7; D is uncertain. The ends were cut back, 5 bases at V and 4 bases at J, with 18 bases in the middle. CDR3 length: 15 residues. CDR3 bases: TGTGCCAGCAGTCCTGGACCAGTGGGTCGGTACGAGCAGTACGTC. Translating it yields CASSPGPVGRYEQYV.